This T cell receptor (beta chain) was observed in a study of blood T cell repertoires in COVID-19 (dated by TCRdb to 2018 to 2020). In terms of the full investigation: Samples covering the acute and convalescent phases of COVID-19 were provided by collaborators in the United States, Italy and Spain. The samples were drawn from the first 160 participants of the ongoing ImmuneRACE study and from over a thousand subjects provided by 6 global collaborators. The prospective study material was composed of cDNA or gDNA derived from T cells, B-cell-depleted T cells, or PBMCs. Nearly every sample came with metadata listing a de-identified subject ID, COVID-19 status, age in years and sex. The dataset comprised deeply sampled blood TCRbeta repertoires from subjects exposed to, actively infected with, or recovered from COVID-19. The repertoires were released in a freely available public database meant as a resource for research on the immune response to SARS-CoV-2. Where HLA class I and class II types were available, the types were taken from metadata supplied by the sample provider, not from assay-based typing. What the authors observed across the whole study: Clinical and demographic metadata were provided uncurated, with the amount varying by source and participant.

TCRbeta CDR3 regions were amplified from genomic DNA by means of the immunoSEQ Assay, a bias-controlled multiplex PCR. As for the authors' bioinformatics: The number of nucleated cells in each sample was estimated from the amplification of reference gene primers within the assay. To quantify the absolute abundance of each unique TCRbeta CDR3 rearrangement, sequence reads were collapsed and filtered. For each sample, productive Simpson clonality was calculated as the square root of Simpson's diversity index over productive rearrangements. Drawn from immuneACCESS, this table holds only the in-frame rearrangements with V and J called that TCRdb kept. Clones are partly lost; checked studies trace under half to an unresolved V gene and leave the rest unexplained. V and J calls and clone size are copied from that table; D and trimming were computed from the DNA. For this sample the table gives roughly 100,000 clones, of which roughly 85% were detected only once. The ten largest clones add up to 15% of the sample.

The collaborating institutions used their own protocols to collect whole blood in K2EDTA tubes. For TCRbeta analysis, collaborators shipped samples as frozen whole blood, isolated PBMCs, or DNA extracted from either of those sample types. Regarding this clone: What this receptor recognizes is not known. There are no base qualities to consult, and no much larger clone falls within one base.

The clonotype originates from a woman older than 75 with acute or convalescent COVID-19. The specimen sequenced was peripheral blood.

The DNA sequence follows: TGTGCCAGCAGTGAATCAGGGACAAAGTCACCTGAAGCTTTCTTT. This encodes CASSESGTKSPEAFF. The rearrangement combines TRBV6-1 with TRBJ1-1; the D gene is perhaps TRBD1, on 6 matching bases. V loses 2 bases of germline sequence and J loses 6 bases, and the interval between the two ends is 16 bases. The CDR3 goes from the cysteine to the phenylalanine over 15 residues. Just the 45-base CDR3 DNA is kept, in frame starting at base 1. Per the germline V gene, MNHNS is the CDR1 and SASEGT is the CDR2.